Below are 20 T cell receptor beta chains sequenced from a single sample in a study of blood T cell repertoires in COVID-19. Sequencing used immunoSEQ multiplex PCR; TCRdb keeps in-frame clones, though not all of them. The sample has approximately 270,000 clones; 70% to 90% are singletons. Sample: peripheral blood. These TCRs come from a man between 18 and 35 years old with active or convalescent COVID-19.

This chain uses TRBV19 with TRBJ2-2; 9 bases are a match to TRBD2. The CDR3 totals 17 residues. V shed 3 bases and J 7 bases; nucleotides not matched to a gene: 12. Germline values: CDR1 LNHDA, CDR2 SQIVND (reference sequence). CDR3 loop: CASSIHGREGRGGELFF. DNA of the CDR3: TGTGCCAGTAGTATCCACGGGCGGGAGGGCCGAGGCGGGGAGCTGTTTTTT.

This clone was seen a single time. The V gene is TRBV4-3, the J gene TRBJ1-1; D unclear. Trimming took 0 bases from V and 3 from J, leaving 11 bases between them. CDR1 and CDR2 (germline): LGHNA, YSLEER. The CDR3 has 15 amino acids. CDR3 amino acids: CASSQDHSRDTEAFF. Here the CDR3 DNA reads TGCGCCAGCAGCCAAGATCATTCCCGGGACACTGAAGCTTTCTTT.

The J gene is TRBJ1-4, the V gene TRBV25-1; a weak D match, TRBD1 (6 bases). Germline lookup yields CDR1 MGHDK and CDR2 SYGVNS. The CDR3 runs 17 residues. Trimming took 3 bases from V and 4 from J, leaving 18 bases between them. The CDR3 here is CASSEGWGGGRNEKLFF. The CDR3 bases are TGTGCCAGCAGTGAGGGCTGGGGCGGGGGGCGTAATGAAAAACTGTTTTTT.

The V gene is TRBV9, the J gene TRBJ2-7, with D maybe TRBD1 (7 bases). With 3 bases removed from V and 3 bases from J, the gap between germline ends came to 13 bases. The CDR3 length is 14 residues. Looked up from germline, CDR1 is SGDLS and CDR2 is YYNGEE. CDR3 nucleotides: TGTGCCAGCAGCGGGCGGGACAGTTACTACGAGCAGTACTTC. Its protein product is CASSGRDSYYEQYF.

This rearrangement joins TRBV6-4 to TRBJ1-5, with a tentative D call TRBD1 (6 bases). V lost 0 bases, J lost 6 bases, and 6 bases lay in between. Germline lookup yields CDR1 MRHNA and CDR2 SNTAGT. This CDR3 is 13 amino acids long. The CDR3 region is CASSDSGGQPQHF. In DNA form, the CDR3 reads TGTGCCAGCAGTGACTCAGGGGGTCAGCCCCAGCATTTT.

This chain connects TRBV6-5 to TRBJ1-2; D is undetermined. The CDR3 loop spans 13 amino acids. The V end was cut by 2 bases, the J end by 4 bases, with 8 bases between. Germline CDR1 reads MNHEY; CDR2 reads SVGAGI. The CDR3 nucleotides are TGTGCCAGCAGTTACGACACTAGCTATGGCTACACCTTC. This gives the protein CASSYDTSYGYTF.

The chain links TRBV11-2 to TRBJ2-7, with a weak D call TRBD2 (5 bases). Germline lookup yields CDR1 SGHAT and CDR2 FQNNGV. Trimming removed 1 base from V and 1 base from J, with 8 bases in between. The CDR3 loop spans 14 amino acids. CDR3 residues: CASSLGVASYEQYF. Here the CDR3 DNA reads TGTGCCAGCAGCTTAGGGGTAGCGTCCTACGAGCAGTACTTC.

The V and J genes are TRBV2 and TRBJ1-6; unclear D gene. The CDR3 has 11 residues. The germline CDR1 and CDR2 sequences are SNHLY and FYNNEI. The V end lost 4 bases, the J end lost 7 bases, and 2 bases lay between the germline ends. Here the CDR3 DNA reads TGTGCCAGCAGTGTAAATTCACCCCTCCACTTT. Translation: CASSVNSPLHF.

This chain links TRBV29-1 with TRBJ1-1, with 7 nucleotides matching TRBD1. CDR1 and CDR2 from the germline V gene are SQVTM and ANQGSEA. J lost 10 bases, V lost 7 bases, and 9 bases had no gene match. The CDR3 runs 11 residues. This CDR3 reads CSARTGGGAFF. In nucleotides, the CDR3 is TGCAGCGCCCGGACAGGCGGAGGAGCTTTCTTT.

V is TRBV28 and J is TRBJ1-2; perhaps TRBD1 as D (5 bases). The V gene lost 7 bases and the J gene lost 8 bases, with 17 bases spanning the gap. The CDR3 runs to 13 residues. Per germline, CDR1 MDHEN and CDR2 SYDVKM. CDR3 DNA: TGTGCCAGCACCCGGGGGTGGGGTCGAGGCTACACCTTC. Protein product: CASTRGWGRGYTF.

This rearrangement joins TRBV19 to TRBJ2-5; D is perhaps TRBD2 (6 bases). The CDR3 consists of 13 residues. Germline assignment: CDR1 LNHDA and CDR2 SQIVND (reference sequence). Trimming stripped 3 bases from V and 5 bases from J, with 10 bases between. The DNA of the CDR3 is TGTGCCAGTAGTATTCTTGGAGGGGAGACCCAGTACTTC. This codes for CASSILGGETQYF. Together with reference TRBV19 and TRBJ2-5, the CDR3 gives the full variable domain: DGGITQSPKYLFRKEGQNVTLSCEQNLNHDAMYWYRQDPGQGLRLIYYSQIVNDFQKGDIAEGYSVSREKKESFPLTVTSAQKNPTAFYLCASSILGGETQYFGPGTRLLVL.

The J gene is TRBJ1-1, the V gene TRBV6-1; D remains unclear. Germline CDR1 MNHNS, CDR2 SASEGT. V dropped 1 base and J dropped 7 bases, with 7 bases sitting between them. The CDR3 length is 12 residues. The DNA for the CDR3 is TGTGCCAGCAGTGAAGGGAGAGTTGAAGCTTTCTTT. This sequence encodes CASSEGRVEAFF.

The J gene is TRBJ1-2, the V gene TRBV7-2, with TRBD1 matching over 8 bases. V lost 5 bases and J lost 4; bases outside the gene matches: 12. The CDR3 spans 16 residues. Germline V gene lookup returns CDR1 SGHTA and CDR2 FQGNSA. The CDR3 DNA sequence: TGTGCCAGCAGCCCCGACTTCGGACAGGGCGGCTATGGCTACACCTTC. Translating gives CASSPDFGQGGYGYTF.

J is TRBJ1-1 and V is TRBV6-5, with D unclear. Trimming took 3 bases from V and 4 from J, leaving 18 bases between them. CDR3 size: 16 residues. Germline assignment: CDR1 MNHEY and CDR2 SVGAGI. CDR3 loop: CASSYRMEEWATEAFF. The CDR3 DNA is TGTGCCAGCAGTTATCGCATGGAGGAATGGGCCACTGAAGCTTTCTTT.

The V gene is TRBV7-9, the J gene TRBJ2-7, with TRBD1 matching 8 bases. The ends lost 5 bases at V and 9 bases at J; junction bases unmatched: 15. The CDR3 loop spans 15 amino acids. The germline V gene encodes CDR1 SEHNR and CDR2 FQNEAQ (reference sequence). The chain's CDR3 is CASSPPGQGSRGQYF. The CDR3 bases are TGTGCCAGCAGCCCCCCCGGACAGGGAAGTAGAGGGCAGTACTTC.

The CDR3 DNA is TGCGCCAGCAGCCAAGATCCCCCAGGGGGTAAGAGGATCACTGAAGCTTTCTTT. Protein product: CASSQDPPGGKRITEAFF. The chain combines TRBV4-1 with TRBJ1-1, with 7 nucleotides matching TRBD1. The CDR3 extends over 18 amino acids. J lost 4 bases, V lost 0 bases, and 14 bases had no gene match. Germline V gene lookup returns CDR1 MGHRA and CDR2 YSYEKL.

About this clone: Other DNA sequences in this specimen translate into the identical CDR3. This chain links TRBV29-1 with TRBJ1-1; D is unclear. Germline V gene lookup returns CDR1 SQVTM and CDR2 ANQGSEA. This CDR3 region has 10 residues. The V end lost 7 bases, the J end lost 1 base, and 4 bases lay between the germline ends. The CDR3: CSAQNTEAFF. The DNA for the CDR3 is TGCAGCGCCCAGAACACTGAAGCTTTCTTT.

This chain links TRBV2 with TRBJ2-2, with TRBD1 matching over 8 bases. Losses at the gene ends were 7 bases for V and 4 bases for J; bases not matched to a gene: 8. Germline lookup yields CDR1 SNHLY and CDR2 FYNNEI. This CDR3 comprises 15 residues. The CDR3 loop is CASNSRTGITGELFF. In DNA, the CDR3 is TGTGCCAGCAACTCCAGGACAGGGATCACCGGGGAGCTGTTTTTT.

The J gene is TRBJ1-6, the V gene TRBV10-3; perhaps TRBD1 as D (5 bases). The CDR3 runs 14 residues. Germline V gene lookup returns CDR1 ENHRY and CDR2 SYGVKD. Trimming removed 3 bases from V and 10 bases from J, with 13 bases in between. Written as DNA, the CDR3 is TGTGCCATCAGTGATGTGGCAGGGAGGTCACCCCTCCACTTT. This translates into CAISDVAGRSPLHF.

The V and J genes are TRBV12-3 or TRBV12-4 and TRBJ1-6; D not certain. The CDR3 sequence is 11 residues long. The germline V and J ends were trimmed by 6 bases and 9 bases, with 6 bases remaining between them. The CDR3 DNA sequence: TGTGCCAGCAGCTCCAGTTCACCCCTCCACTTT. This translates into CASSSSSPLHF.